The 13 T cell receptor beta chains listed next were all sequenced from one sample in a study of blood T cell repertoires in COVID-19. The assay was immunoSEQ multiplex PCR, and TCRdb's table has in-frame clones only and misses some. The data hold under 200,000 clones, with approximately 83% observed a single time. Sequenced input: peripheral blood. These TCRs come from a woman aged 80 or older with active or convalescent COVID-19.

The rearrangement links TRBV19 to TRBJ2-5; D possibly corresponds to TRBD2 (5 bases). Between the trimmed V and J ends, which lost 5 bases and 5 bases, there was a span of 12 bases. Germline values: CDR1 LNHDA, CDR2 SQIVND (reference sequence). This CDR3 spans 13 amino acids. CDR3 region: CASSLLEGETQYF. The CDR3 nucleotides read TGTGCCAGTAGTCTGCTCGAGGGTGAGACCCAGTACTTC.

The CDR3, as DNA: TGTGCCAGCAGGCAGACAGGGGCCGAGCAGTACTTC. Its protein product is CASRQTGAEQYF. The gene calls are TRBV3-1 (or the pseudogene TRBV3-2) and TRBJ2-7; 8 nucleotides align to TRBD1. The CDR3 sequence is 12 residues long. Per germline, CDR1 LGHDT and CDR2 YNNKEL (reference sequence). Trimming at V came to 6 bases and at J to 6 bases, leaving 4 bases not matched to a gene.

The rearrangement joins TRBV27 to TRBJ2-7; D may be TRBD2 (5 bases). There are 14 residues in the CDR3. CDR1 and CDR2 from the germline V gene are MNHEY and SMNVEV (reference sequence). V was pared by 6 bases and J by 7 bases, with 19 bases between. The CDR3, as DNA: TGTGCCAGCAGGCCCGGGAATCACCAACGGGAGCAGTACTTC. It translates to CASRPGNHQREQYF.

The chain links TRBV11-3 to TRBJ2-5; D is perhaps TRBD1 (5 bases). This CDR3 contains 14 residues. Germline CDR1 SGHNT, CDR2 YENEEA. The V and J ends lost 4 bases and 1 base respectively, with 10 bases between them. CDR3 sequence reads: CASSSRTPQETQYF. CDR3 coding DNA: TGTGCCAGCAGCTCCAGGACACCCCAAGAGACCCAGTACTTC.

The CDR3 nucleotides read TGTGCCAGCAGCGTAGGGACTACTGGACAAAACGAAGCTTTCTTT. Protein: CASSVGTTGQNEAFF. The rearrangement uses TRBV6-6 and TRBJ1-1, with D possibly matching TRBD1 (5 bases). CDR3 length: 15 residues. The germline V gene has CDR1 MNHNY and CDR2 SVGAGI (reference sequence). Trimming left V 6 bases short and J 8 bases short, with 22 bases between.

This clone appeared once. V usage is TRBV6-2 or TRBV6-3 and J usage is TRBJ2-5; 7 bases align to TRBD2. The CDR3 spans 14 residues. J lost 5 bases, V lost 6 bases, and 9 bases had no gene match. Germline assignment: CDR1 MNHEY and CDR2 SVGEGT. CDR3 DNA: TGTGCCAGCAGCCGATCATCGGGAGGCGAGACCCAGTACTTC. It codes for CASSRSSGGETQYF.

The sample holds one count of this clone. The V gene is TRBV29-1, the J gene TRBJ2-1, with a possible D match to TRBD2 (6 bases). The CDR3 is made up of 11 amino acids. Germline lookup yields CDR1 SQVTM and CDR2 ANQGSEA. Trimming stripped 1 base from V and 8 bases from J, with 6 bases between. CDR3 coding DNA: TGCAGCGTTGAAGGGGGGGATGAGCAGTTCTTC. It encodes CSVEGGDEQFF.

The chain carries TRBV6-5 and TRBJ2-5; 7 bases are a match to TRBD1. Germline V gene sequence: CDR1 MNHEY, CDR2 SVGAGI. This CDR3 region has 14 residues. J was trimmed by 7 bases and V by 6 bases; bases with no gene match: 11. The chain's CDR3 is CASRGLQGLGTQYF. The CDR3 region has the DNA TGTGCCAGCAGGGGCCTACAGGGGTTAGGGACCCAGTACTTC.

The chain joins TRBV10-2 to TRBJ1-1; weak D call: TRBD1 (6 bases). The CDR3 consists of 13 residues. From germline, CDR1 is WSHSY and CDR2 SAAADI. Trimming stripped 6 bases from V and 5 bases from J, with 13 bases between. The CDR3 DNA reads as TGCGCCAGCAGAAACAGGGATTCGACTGAAGCTTTCTTT. Its translation is CASRNRDSTEAFF.

The genes are TRBV2 and TRBJ1-1; tentative D call: TRBD1 (6 bases). The CDR3 has 12 amino acids. The germline CDR1 and CDR2 sequences are SNHLY and FYNNEI. V gave up 7 bases and J gave up 1 base, with 7 bases separating them. CDR3 loop: CASIQGNTEAFF. The CDR3 region has the DNA TGTGCCAGCATACAGGGGAACACTGAAGCTTTCTTT.

The rearrangement uses TRBV6-2 or TRBV6-3 and TRBJ1-6; 7 positions match TRBD1. The CDR3 spans 14 residues. CDR1 and CDR2 from the germline V gene are MNHEY and SVGEGT. V dropped 5 bases and J dropped 6; count of bases not matched to a gene: 4. The CDR3 DNA reads TGTGCCAGCAGTCGGACAGGACTTAATTCACCCCTCCACTTT. Protein sequence: CASSRTGLNSPLHF.

This rearrangement joins TRBV10-3 to TRBJ1-2, with 9 bases that match TRBD1. The J segment lost 9 bases and the V segment lost 0 bases, leaving 2 bases of the junction unmatched. Germline-derived CDR1 and CDR2 are ENHRY and SYGVKD. The CDR3 has 13 amino acids. The CDR3 DNA sequence: TGTGCCATCAGTGAGTCGGGACAGGGAAGCTACACCTTC. Its protein is CAISESGQGSYTF.

The gene calls are TRBV6-4 and TRBJ2-1, with D perhaps matching TRBD2 (7 bases). V shed 3 bases and J shed 2 bases, with 11 bases lying between them. Looked up from germline, CDR1 is MRHNA and CDR2 is SNTAGT. The CDR3 extends over 15 amino acids. CDR3 bases: TGTGCCAGCAGTGAACAGGGAGGGACCTACAATGAGCAGTTCTTC. It specifies CASSEQGGTYNEQFF.